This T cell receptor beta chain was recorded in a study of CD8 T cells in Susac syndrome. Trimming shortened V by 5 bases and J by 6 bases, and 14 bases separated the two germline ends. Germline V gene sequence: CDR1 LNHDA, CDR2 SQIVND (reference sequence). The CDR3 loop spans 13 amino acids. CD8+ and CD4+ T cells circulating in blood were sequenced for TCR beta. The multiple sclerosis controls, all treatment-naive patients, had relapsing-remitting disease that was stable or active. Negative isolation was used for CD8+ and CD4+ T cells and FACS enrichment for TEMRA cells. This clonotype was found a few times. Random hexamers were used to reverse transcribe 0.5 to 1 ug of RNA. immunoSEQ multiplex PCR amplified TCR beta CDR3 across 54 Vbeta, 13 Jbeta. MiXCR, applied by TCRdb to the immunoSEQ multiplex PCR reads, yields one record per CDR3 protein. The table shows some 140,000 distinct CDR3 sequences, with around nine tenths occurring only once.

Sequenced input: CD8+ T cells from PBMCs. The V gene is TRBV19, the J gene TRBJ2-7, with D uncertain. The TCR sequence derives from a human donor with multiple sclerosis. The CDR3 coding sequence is TGTGCCAGTAGTCCGGGCTGGGCGCGCGAGCAGTACTTC. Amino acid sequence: CASSPGWAREQYF.